One sample yielded the 17 T cell receptor beta chains listed below, sequenced in a study of T cell repertoires in cytomegalovirus infection. Each CDR3 protein is one row after TCRdb ran MiXCR on the reads. The sample holds fewer than 550,000 distinct CDR3 sequences, more than 15% seen once. Specimen: CD8+ T cells from PBMCs. All receptors come from a human donor in good health (CMV status not recorded). Some clones in this sample may be carry-over from other donors' samples.

Only a few counts were recorded for this clonotype. In DNA, the CDR3 is TGTGCCATCAGTGGGGGAGGAGGACTAGCAGAGACCGGGGAGCTGTTTTTT. Protein sequence: CAISGGGGLAETGELFF. V gene TRBV10-3 combines with J gene TRBJ2-2; 8 nucleotides align to TRBD2. This CDR3 is 17 amino acids long. Trimming took 4 bases from V and 5 from J; bases not matched to a gene: 12. CDR1 and CDR2 (germline): ENHRY, SYGVKD.

The sample holds many counts of this clonotype. Because the CDR3's place on the DNA is in doubt, the DNA is left out and the CDR3 is given as listed by TCRdb. This chain joins TRBV7-6 and TRBJ1-1; the D call TRBD1 from the table was never checked on the DNA. From its first to its last residue, the CDR3 has 14 amino acids. CDR1 SGHVS and CDR2 FNYEAQ come from the germline V gene. The CDR3 loop is CASSPEWGQGITFF.

This clonotype came up many times. The chain combines TRBV12-3 or TRBV12-4 with TRBJ1-2; a possible D gene is TRBD1 (6 bases). The CDR3 is made up of 14 amino acids. Trimming removed 3 bases at V and 4 bases at J, with 12 bases between. CDR3 protein: CASSFGTSGYGYTF. The CDR3, as DNA: TGTGCCAGCAGTTTCGGGACATCAGGCTATGGCTACACCTTC.

A few counts support this clonotype. V is TRBV20-1 and J is TRBJ1-5; D unclear. The CDR3 length is 13 residues. V was cut by 1 base and J by 1 base, with 5 bases left in between. Germline V gene data show CDR1 as DFQATT and CDR2 as SNEGSKA (reference sequence). CDR3 loop: CSARGASNQPQHF. Written as DNA, the CDR3 is TGCAGTGCTAGAGGGGCGAGCAATCAGCCCCAGCATTTT.

Worth noting for this clonotype: One end of the junction does not line up with germline, which may come from a read error. The chain links TRBV7-6 to TRBJ2-2, with TRBD2 matching 12 bases. From germline, CDR1 is SGHVS and CDR2 FNYEAQ. The CDR3 sequence is 17 residues long. The DNA for the CDR3 is TGTGCCAGCAGCCAATATCTAGCGGGAGGGGGGACCGGGGAGCTGGTTTTT. It yields the protein CASSQYLAGGGTGELVF.

J is TRBJ2-1 and V is TRBV20-1, with a tentative D call TRBD1 (6 bases). Germline V gene lookup returns CDR1 DFQATT and CDR2 SNEGSKA (reference sequence). V was trimmed by 0 bases and J by 4 bases, leaving 16 bases between them. CDR3 length: 16 amino acids. CDR3 protein: CSAREQGRQGYNEQFF. As DNA, the CDR3 is TGCAGTGCTAGAGAGCAGGGGCGACAAGGTTACAATGAGCAGTTCTTC.

The rearrangement links TRBV13 to TRBJ2-1, with TRBD1 identical over 9 bases. CDR1 PRHDT and CDR2 FYEKMQ come from the germline V gene (reference sequence). V trimming: 3 bases; J trimming: 9 bases; junction bases outside the gene matches: 9. The CDR3 spans 15 residues. The CDR3 coding sequence is TGTGCCAGCAGCTTGGGGGGACAGGGTGTTGGTGAGCAGTTCTTC. Translation gives CASSLGGQGVGEQFF.

V and J are TRBV10-3 and TRBJ2-5; a weak D match, TRBD1 (6 bases). Deletions cut 3 bases from V and 8 bases from J, with 16 bases between. This CDR3 comprises 14 residues. The germline gives CDR1 ENHRY, CDR2 SYGVKD. Here the CDR3 DNA reads TGTGCCATCAGTGATCCACAGGGTATGGAAACCCAGTACTTC. This sequence encodes CAISDPQGMETQYF.

At least ten counts were recorded for this clonotype. One end of the junction fails to match germline, which may point to a read error. The gene calls are TRBV7-9 and TRBJ2-5; 7 bases map to TRBD2. CDR1 is SEHNR and CDR2 is FQNEAQ in the germline V gene (reference sequence). The CDR3 is made up of 20 amino acids. CDR3 DNA sequence: TGTGCCAGCAGCCTAGCCGGCCGCTTAGCGGGTTCTGAGATGGCGGAGACCCAGTACTTC. Its translation: CASSLAGRLAGSEMAETQYF.

This rearrangement joins TRBV20-1 to TRBJ1-2, with no clear D. Per the germline V gene, CDR1 is DFQATT and CDR2 is SNEGSKA (reference sequence). Trimming stripped 0 bases from V and 8 bases from J, with 13 bases between. CDR3 length: 13 amino acids. Written as DNA, the CDR3 is TGCAGTGCTAGAGATCCGAATGGGAGCGGCTACACCTTC. This sequence encodes CSARDPNGSGYTF.

This clonotype came up a few times. The V call is TRBV9, the J call TRBJ2-5; D might be TRBD2 (6 bases). V was pared by 0 bases and J by 5 bases, with 14 bases between. Per the germline V gene, CDR1 is SGDLS and CDR2 is YYNGEE. This CDR3 has 15 amino acids. The CDR3 DNA sequence: TGTGCCAGCAGCGTAGGTTCTAGCGCTTCGGAGACCCAGTACTTC. Translating gives CASSVGSSASETQYF.

The V gene is TRBV28, the J gene TRBJ2-7, with 9 bases aligning to TRBD2. Trimming at V came to 6 bases and at J to 0 bases, leaving 6 bases not matched to a gene. Per germline, CDR1 MDHEN and CDR2 SYDVKM. The CDR3 is 15 amino acids. The CDR3 spells CASSPGLATSYEQYF. The CDR3, as DNA: TGTGCCAGCAGCCCGGGACTAGCAACCTCCTACGAGCAGTACTTC.

This clonotype has a count of ten or more. The chain joins TRBV7-8 to TRBJ2-7; D is possibly TRBD2 (7 bases). CDR1 and CDR2 (germline): SGHVS, FQNEAQ. The CDR3 has 15 residues. V gave up 2 bases and J gave up 1 base, with 12 bases separating them. In DNA form, the CDR3 reads TGTGCCAGCAGCTTAAGGGGGGGGCCATCCTACGAGCAGTACTTC. This translates into CASSLRGGPSYEQYF.

The chain is built from TRBV19 and TRBJ1-5; 10 bases are a match to TRBD1. V gave up 4 bases and J gave up 2 bases; unmatched junction bases: 5. Germline V lookup: CDR1 LNHDA, CDR2 SQIVND (reference sequence). The CDR3 sequence is 16 residues long. This CDR3 is CASSTGTGERNQPQHF. For the CDR3, the DNA is TGTGCCAGTAGTACAGGGACAGGGGAACGCAATCAGCCCCAGCATTTT.

This clonotype was observed many times. The rearrangement uses TRBV7-9 and TRBJ2-1; the D gene is possibly TRBD1 (7 bases). Trimming removed 5 bases from V and 5 bases from J, with 19 bases in between. The CDR3 loop spans 16 amino acids. CDR1 is SEHNR, CDR2 FQNEAQ, per germline (reference sequence). The CDR3 here is CASSPQGGRTNNEQFF. CDR3 nucleotide sequence: TGTGCCAGCAGCCCCCAGGGGGGCAGGACAAACAATGAGCAGTTCTTC.

This clonotype was found many times. This rearrangement joins TRBV6-1 to TRBJ1-2; no firm D call. Germline assignment: CDR1 MNHNS and CDR2 SASEGT. The CDR3 consists of 16 residues. V was shortened by 1 base and J by 3 bases, with 15 bases between the two germline ends. The CDR3 DNA reads TGTGCCAGCAGTGAAGGAGAGGCCACGGAGGACTATGGCTACACCTTC. The encoded protein is CASSEGEATEDYGYTF.

This clonotype was detected ten times or more. This chain joins TRBV27 and TRBJ2-2; weak D call: TRBD1 (5 bases). CDR1 is MNHEY and CDR2 is SMNVEV in the germline V gene (reference sequence). V was shortened by 5 bases and J by 5 bases, with 12 bases between the two germline ends. The CDR3 is made up of 14 amino acids. CDR3 region: CASSRVAGTGELFF. CDR3 nucleotide sequence: TGTGCCAGCAGTCGGGTAGCAGGGACCGGGGAGCTGTTTTTT.